This TCR beta chain was identified during a study of cytomegalovirus exposure and HLA in healthy donors. Broader study findings: Upon later analysis, HLA-associated TCR beta chains proved more clonally expanded than other, equally common chains. TRBV6-2, TRBV6-3 and some other V segments were unresolvable in 87-base-pair reads. The authors later linked a missense DCLRE1C variant to TCR beta V- and J-gene trimming.

This clone was seen a handful of times. Its specificity is not known. This CDR3 has 17 residues. Unmatched junction bases numbered 12, after V lost 2 bases and J lost 5 bases. Germline CDR1 and CDR2: SGHDT and YYEEEE. Both 60 Vbeta primers and 13 Jbeta primers went into the PCR. Sequencing used immunoSEQ multiplex PCR; TCRdb keeps in-frame clones, though not all of them. Of more than 85,000 clones listed, less than 65% were seen once; the top ten hold 6% to 6.5%. The chain couples TRBV5-6 to TRBJ2-1; 8 positions agree with TRBD2. The source of this sequence is a woman aged 25 to 45 in good health and CMV-seronegative. Sequencing input: PBMCs. CDR3 sequence: CASSFTRAGAYDNEQFF. The CDR3 region has the DNA TGTGCCAGCAGCTTTACGAGAGCGGGAGCCTACGACAATGAGCAGTTCTTC. The full variable domain, rest sourced from reference TRBV5-6 and TRBJ2-1, is DAGVTQSPTHLIKTRGQQVTLRCSPKSGHDTVSWYQQALGQGPQFIFQYYEEEERQRGNFPDRFSGHQFPNYSSELNVNALLLGDSALYLCASSFTRAGAYDNEQFFGPGTRLTVL.